This TCR beta chain was retrieved from a study of low-dose radiotherapy and immunotherapy resistance in tumors. Study-level background: A dose of 0.5 Gy per fraction was delivered to Cohort 1 every 2 weeks, for a total of 6.5 Gy. Nivolumab was given to patients as a 240 mg flat dose every two weeks, and ipilimumab at 1 mg/kg every six weeks. Both were delivered intravenously.

Alpha- and beta-chain coverage of first-strand cDNA came from TRAV- and TRBV-specific primers. Amplification, which lasted 20 PCR cycles, used a constant-region primer and V-primer adapter to amplify TCRs. Amplification of isolated mRNA was accomplished via in vitro transcription. TCRdb redid the calling of the reads with MiXCR, one entry per CDR3 protein. The sample holds about 82,000 distinct CDR3 sequences, 18% seen once. The sample's time point: before trial treatment. All of the donors were given nivolumab, ipilimumab, aspirin, low-dose cyclophosphamide and low-dose radiotherapy as part of RACIN, a single-arm trial. The source was PBMCs, collected before treatment. The receptor's source is a male donor with prostate cancer.

In DNA form, the CDR3 reads TGTGCCAGCAGTAACAGGGCCGGCTACACCTTC. Translating it yields CASSNRAGYTF. The chain combines TRBV5-6 with TRBJ1-2; D is perhaps TRBD1 (6 bases). The germline V gene encodes CDR1 SGHDT and CDR2 YYEEEE. CDR3 length: 11 amino acids. The V and J ends lost 5 bases and 8 bases respectively, with 10 bases between them. The full variable domain, with the rest looked up from reference TRBV5-6 and TRBJ1-2, is DAGVTQSPTHLIKTRGQQVTLRCSPKSGHDTVSWYQQALGQGPQFIFQYYEEEERQRGNFPDRFSGHQFPNYSSELNVNALLLGDSALYLCASSNRAGYTFGSGTRLTVV.